This T cell receptor (beta chain) came from a study of blood T cell repertoires in COVID-19. Background on the study: The United States, Italy and Spain supplied acute and convalescent COVID-19 samples.

Seattle researchers signed up patients amid active infection and tracked them longitudinally. In germline, CDR1 is MNHEY, CDR2 SVGAGI. The CDR3 length is 14 residues. Trimming took 6 bases from V and 4 from J, leaving 13 bases between them. The table came from immunoSEQ multiplex PCR; TCRdb's copy has only in-frame clones and leaves some out. The sample comprises about 120,000 clones, 90% of which are singletons, and 4% to 5% rests with the top ten. The chain uses TRBV6-5 and TRBJ1-3; perhaps TRBD1 as D (5 bases). The specimen was peripheral blood. The sequence was collected from a man in his 60s with COVID-19, enrolled during active disease. The CDR3, as DNA: TGTGCCAGCAGAAAAGACAGACAAGGAAACACCATATATTTT. It is translated as CASRKDRQGNTIYF.